This note documents a single T cell receptor (beta chain) sequence. Germline V gives CDR1 SGHVS, CDR2 FQNEAQ. J was trimmed by 6 bases and V by 4 bases; bases with no gene match: 13. The CDR3 sequence is 16 residues long. In the source study's methods: By means of reference gene primer amplification, nucleated cell counts were estimated. Produced via immunoSEQ multiplex PCR; TCRdb's table is partial and in-frame only. V, J and clone size are taken as reported in that table, and D and trimming were inferred from the DNA itself. The sample carries some 150,000 clones, less than 85% recorded once. This specimen belongs to a study of blood T cell repertoires in COVID-19. Study context: The samples span acute and convalescent COVID-19 from the United States, Italy and Spain.

J is TRBJ1-1 and V is TRBV7-8; TRBD1 aligns across 8 bases. The receptor comes from a woman of 80 years or more in a cohort sampled during active or convalescent COVID-19. Sequences were obtained from peripheral blood. The CDR3: CASSSLTGQGGSEAFF. As DNA, the CDR3 is TGTGCCAGCAGCTCTCTAACAGGACAGGGAGGTTCTGAAGCTTTCTTT.